The TCR beta chain described here comes from a study of blood T cell repertoires in COVID-19. Across the study: The cDNA or gDNA used as material had been derived from T cells, B-cell-depleted T cells, or PBMCs.

The germline gives CDR1 MNHEY, CDR2 SMNVEV (reference sequence). V was shortened by 5 bases and J by 4 bases, with 9 bases between the two germline ends. This CDR3 spans 12 amino acids. A few counts support this clone. Within the sample, other DNA sequences also encode this same CDR3. The method was immunoSEQ multiplex PCR; TCRdb's version includes in-frame clones alone and lacks a portion of them. The data hold 110,000 or so clones, with 70% to 90% observed a single time. Input material: peripheral blood. The sequence came from a woman aged 65 to 85 who had recovered from COVID-19. The V and J genes are TRBV27 and TRBJ2-7, with TRBD1 as a possible D gene (6 bases). This CDR3 is CASSPTGYEQYF. The CDR3 nucleotides read TGTGCCAGCAGTCCGACAGGTTACGAGCAGTACTTC.